This entry concerns a single TCR beta chain. The identical CDR3 is also encoded by other nucleotide sequences in the sample. Researchers ran the assay at a deep level. Produced via immunoSEQ multiplex PCR; TCRdb's table is partial and in-frame only. The sample has 2 million to 2.5 million clones, around 95% seen once; the top ten hold approximately 0.13%. The sample belongs to a study of shared clonotypes between healthy human individuals. Healthy HIV-negative adults without recent acute infections or vaccinations served as donors. The sequencing input was naive CD4+ T cells sorted from blood. Subset denoted: CD45RA+ positively selected. This receptor was identified in a man aged 18-30 years in good health.

The CDR3 sequence: CASSESGPGELFF. CDR3 coding DNA: TGTGCCAGCAGTGAATCGGGGCCCGGGGAGCTGTTTTTT. The genes are TRBV2 and TRBJ2-2, with D perhaps matching TRBD1 or TRBD2 (5 bases each). Trimming cost V 2 bases and J 6 bases, with 7 bases left between them. The CDR3 consists of 13 residues. The germline V gene has CDR1 SNHLY and CDR2 FYNNEI.